This T cell receptor (beta chain) was captured by sequencing in a study of identifying expanded T cells in peripheral blood. Study-level results: Technical replicates showed approximately 1.2 changed clones; about two weeks around 15; four weeks 19.

During the collection period, no donor immune events like infections were recorded. This clone showed up just a few times. Its matching antigen is unknown. TCRdb's table, derived via immunoSEQ multiplex PCR, lists solely in-frame clones and lacks some. The sample includes under 100,000 clones, roughly 85% of them seen just once. CDR1 WNHNN and CDR2 SYGVQD come from the germline V gene (reference sequence). This CDR3 region has 11 residues. V was clipped by 3 bases and J by 12 bases, with 12 bases between them. This TCR was recovered from a person aged 18 to 75 in good health. V gene TRBV10-1 combines with J gene TRBJ2-7, with D possibly TRBD1 on 5 matching bases. The sequenced sample was blood. The CDR3 protein is CASSDGQGWYF. Here the CDR3 DNA reads TGCGCCAGCAGTGACGGGCAGGGATGGTACTTC.